This TCR beta chain was retrieved from a study of vaccination and CD4 T cells after COVID-19. Study information: Post-COVID samples had a sampling time that fell a median roughly 98 days after diagnosis (range 35 to 161). Cultures serving as controls received a peptide pool (CEFX or HIV-1 Nef) or no peptide.

Treatment of the sample: approximately nine-day PBMC culture with coronavirus spike peptide pools or control peptides (ViraFEST assay). CD4+ T-cell collection from the unexposed donor predated the COVID-19 pandemic (2011-2018). Trimming pared 4 bases from V and 2 bases from J, leaving 12 bases between. The CDR3 consists of 15 residues. CDR1 SGHVS and CDR2 FNYEAQ come from the germline V gene. Findings of the study overall: When vaccine-specific clones from convalescent patients were examined, 304 of 307 were spike mono-reactive. The study sampled relatively few convalescent patients and omitted early post-infection timepoints.

This clonotype showed up just a few times. Its antigen is still unknown. The Oncomine TCR Beta short-read assay sequenced DNA from cultured CD4+ T cells. TCRdb itself ran the PCR reads through MiXCR, one entry per CDR3 protein. The table records several thousand distinct CDR3 sequences, about 35% of them present only once. The V and J genes are TRBV7-6 and TRBJ2-1; D may correspond to TRBD1 or TRBD2 (5 bases each). The specimen was CD4+ T cells from blood, cultured in vitro. This TCR was sampled from a human donor in good health. CDR3 sequence (DNA): TGTGCCAGCAGCTCCGGGACCGACGCCTACAATGAGCAGTTCTTC. Amino acids: CASSSGTDAYNEQFF. Drawing the rest from reference TRBV7-6 and TRBJ2-1, the complete variable domain is GAGVSQSPRYKVTKRGQDVALRCDPISGHVSLYWYRQALGQGPEFLTYFNYEAQQDKSGLPNDRFSAERPEGSISTLTIQRTEQRDSAMYRCASSSGTDAYNEQFFGPGTRLTVL.